This passage covers 9 T cell receptor beta chains from one sample sequenced in a study of pediatric ulcerative colitis. The method was immunoSEQ multiplex PCR; TCRdb's version includes in-frame clones alone and lacks a portion of them. The repertoire consists of some 25,000 clones, with roughly 74% occurring once and the leading ten covering 7.8%. Rectal tissue came from one to two pinch biopsies taken at colonoscopy. Material: gut tissue. These receptors all stem from a boy between 5 and 17 years old with severe ulcerative colitis.

The chain is built from TRBV7-8 and TRBJ2-5, with a weak D call TRBD1 (5 bases). Germline-derived CDR1 and CDR2 are SGHVS and FQNEAQ. Trimming cost V 5 bases and J 2 bases, with 12 bases left between them. This CDR3 has 14 residues. CDR3 region: CASSPRTRQETQYF. CDR3 DNA sequence: TGTGCCAGCAGCCCTAGGACAAGACAAGAGACCCAGTACTTC.

This sequence joins TRBV29-1 and TRBJ2-1; the D gene could be TRBD1 or TRBD2 (5 bases each). This CDR3 is 15 amino acids long. The germline V gene has CDR1 SQVTM and CDR2 ANQGSEA. V was shortened by 3 bases and J by 4 bases, with 16 bases between the two germline ends. CDR3 residues: CSVEYGSWGYNEQFF. The CDR3 bases are TGCAGCGTTGAGTATGGGAGTTGGGGGTACAATGAGCAGTTCTTC.

In DNA form, the CDR3 reads TGTGCCAGCAGTTTATCGATCGCCACTGAAGCTTTCTTT. Translated, it gives CASSLSIATEAFF. This chain uses TRBV27 with TRBJ1-1; D is unresolved. The CDR3 length is 13 residues. The germline V and J ends were trimmed by 0 bases and 4 bases, with 6 bases remaining between them. CDR1 MNHEY and CDR2 SMNVEV come from the germline V gene (reference sequence).

The rearrangement uses TRBV6-5 and TRBJ2-3, with D perhaps assigned TRBD1 or TRBD2 (5 bases each). The germline V and J ends were trimmed by 6 bases and 6 bases, with 16 bases remaining between them. This CDR3 is built from 14 residues. Germline CDR1 and CDR2: MNHEY and SVGAGI. CDR3 nucleotide sequence: TGTGCCAGCAGACTAGGGACGTCGCGGGATACGCAGTATTTT. This sequence encodes CASRLGTSRDTQYF.

This chain joins TRBV19 and TRBJ2-1; no clear D gene. The CDR3 sequence is 11 residues long. The germline V gene encodes CDR1 LNHDA and CDR2 SQIVND (reference sequence). Trimming cost V 4 bases and J 8 bases, with 6 bases left between them. The CDR3 nucleotides read TGTGCCAGTAGTAGATGGGATGAGCAGTTCTTC. It codes for CASSRWDEQFF.

This clone was counted between two and nine times. This chain connects TRBV10-3 to TRBJ2-2; 13 bases line up with TRBD2. CDR1 and CDR2 from the germline V gene are ENHRY and SYGVKD. This CDR3 comprises 18 residues. The V gene end was trimmed by 3 bases and the J gene end by 4 bases; junction bases not matched to a gene: 8. CDR3 sequence reads: CAISDWTSGSVGTGELFF. CDR3 DNA: TGTGCCATCAGTGACTGGACTAGCGGGAGTGTTGGCACCGGGGAGCTGTTTTTT.

V usage is TRBV21-1 and J usage is TRBJ1-2; TRBD1, as called in the table, went unchecked against the DNA. TRBV21-1 is noted as a pseudogene. CDR3 length equals 17 residues. CDR3 bases: TGTGCCAGCAGCAAAGCGCCCAGCCGGGGACAGGGAATGTGTTCCACCTTC. It encodes CASSKAPSRGQGMCSTF.

The chain has TRBV5-4 and TRBJ2-1, with 8 bases matching TRBD1. Trimming took 3 bases from V and 10 from J; bases not matched to a gene: 12. Germline V gene data show CDR1 as SGHNT and CDR2 as YYREEE (reference sequence). The CDR3 sequence is 15 residues long. Here the CDR3 reads CASSYGTGPSREQFF. CDR3 in DNA: TGTGCCAGCAGCTACGGGACAGGACCTTCTAGGGAGCAGTTCTTC.

The chain recombines TRBV19 with TRBJ2-5; D is unresolved. This CDR3 is built from 13 residues. The germline V gene encodes CDR1 LNHDA and CDR2 SQIVND (reference sequence). V was cut by 5 bases and J by 3 bases, with 10 bases left in between. CDR3 residues: CASSPEDEETQYF. The CDR3 DNA is TGTGCCAGTAGTCCCGAGGACGAAGAGACCCAGTACTTC.